The next 31 T cell receptor beta chains were all read from a single sample in a study of T-cell memory formation after mild COVID-19 (dated by TCRdb to about 2021). The library was obtained by 5' RACE. TCRdb lists the instrument as Illumina NovaSeq 6000. The public reads were reanalyzed by TCRdb: fastp trimming at Q25, MiXCR alignment, in-frame beta chains only. Rows merge per CDR3 protein into single entries with the most common DNA and genes. Within this sample are more than 150,000 distinct CDR3 sequences, with around 20% of them counted one time only. Under 4.5% of the sample is in the top ten clones. The sequenced sample was PBMCs or a T cell subset sorted from them (not recorded which). The origin of the receptors is a man younger than 30 who had mild COVID-19 (a few samples of this study predate the infection). The sample titles of this study are shuffled in the database, so cell type and time point are left out; the donor was told from shared clones.

This chain joins TRBV7-3 and TRBJ2-3, with no clear D. Germline assignment: CDR1 SGHTA and CDR2 FQGTGA. Trimming shortened V by 2 bases and J by 4 bases, and 10 bases separated the two germline ends. CDR3 length: 14 residues. CDR3 DNA sequence: TGTGCCAGCAGCTTATCGACGGTGGCAGATACGCAGTATTTT. Amino acid sequence: CASSLSTVADTQYF.

This rearrangement joins TRBV5-1 to TRBJ1-1; tentative D call: TRBD1 (6 bases). V lost 4 bases and J 6 bases, leaving 16 bases between the germline ends. The CDR3 spans 14 residues. CDR1 and CDR2 from the germline V gene are SGHRS and YFSETQ. The CDR3 coding sequence is TGCGCCAGCAGCCCCAAACAGGGTCTACCTGAAGCTTTCTTT. Its protein is CASSPKQGLPEAFF. Full variable domain (remainder filled in from reference TRBV5-1 and TRBJ1-1): KAGVTQTPRYLIKTRGQQVTLSCSPISGHRSVSWYQQTPGQGLQFLFEYFSETQRNKGNFPGRFSGRQFSNSRSEMNVSTLELGDSALYLCASSPKQGLPEAFFGQGTRLTVV.

This clonotype was observed a handful of times. The chain joins TRBV6-5 to TRBJ2-7; 14 positions match TRBD2. The CDR3 runs 17 residues. Germline lookup yields CDR1 MNHEY and CDR2 SVGAGI. The trim removed 6 bases at V and 0 bases at J, leaving 7 bases unmatched. This CDR3 reads CASRGLAGDKSSYEQYV. CDR3 nucleotide sequence: TGTGCCAGCAGGGGACTAGCGGGGGATAAGAGCTCCTACGAGCAGTACGTC.

The sample holds one count of this clonotype. V usage is TRBV9 and J usage is TRBJ2-5; TRBD2 aligns across 8 bases. The CDR3 has 14 amino acids. Trimming took 6 bases from V and 8 from J; bases not matched to a gene: 12. Germline V lookup: CDR1 SGDLS, CDR2 YYNGEE. For the CDR3, the DNA is TGTGCCAGCACCGCGGGGGGCCACCAAGGAACCCAGTACTTC. Protein: CASTAGGHQGTQYF.

The V gene is TRBV7-2, the J gene TRBJ2-5, with D tentatively TRBD1 (6 bases). The CDR3 contains 13 residues. In germline, CDR1 is SGHTA, CDR2 FQGNSA. Trimming left V 4 bases short and J 3 bases short, with 9 bases between. The chain's CDR3 is CASSYWTEETQYF. CDR3 nucleotides: TGTGCCAGCAGCTACTGGACAGAAGAGACCCAGTACTTC. The full variable domain, completed using reference TRBV7-2 and TRBJ2-5, is GAGVSQSPSNKVTEKGKDVELRCDPISGHTALYWYRQSLGQGLEFLIYFQGNSAPDKSGLPSDRFSAERTGGSVSTLTIQRTQQEDSAVYLCASSYWTEETQYFGPGTRLLVL.

In its sample, this clonotype was seen a few times. The gene calls are TRBV7-2 and TRBJ2-2, with 10 bases fitting TRBD1. Germline values: CDR1 SGHTA, CDR2 FQGNSA. Trimming cost V 2 bases and J 7 bases; bases outside gene matches: 10. This CDR3 is built from 17 residues. CDR3: CASSLTGQGHGSGELFF. The CDR3 DNA sequence: TGTGCCAGCAGCTTAACGGGACAGGGGCATGGTAGCGGGGAGCTGTTTTTT.

This clonotype was seen more than once but under ten times. CDR3 coding DNA: TGTGCCAGTATGAGAGATTATGGCTACACCTTC. As protein: CASMRDYGYTF. The rearrangement joins TRBV19 to TRBJ1-2; D not resolved. CDR1 and CDR2 from the germline V gene are LNHDA and SQIVND (reference sequence). The CDR3 runs 11 residues. V lost 7 bases to trimming and J lost 5 bases, with 8 bases between them. Drawing the rest from reference TRBV19 and TRBJ1-2, the complete variable domain is DGGITQSPKYLFRKEGQNVTLSCEQNLNHDAMYWYRQDPGQGLRLIYYSQIVNDFQKGDIAEGYSVSREKKESFPLTVTSAQKNPTAFYLCASMRDYGYTFGSGTRLTVV.

This chain links TRBV6-6 with TRBJ1-1; TRBD1 might be the D (6 bases). The CDR3 runs to 17 residues. V was shortened by 0 bases and J by 0 bases, with 14 bases between the two germline ends. The V gene's germline CDR1 is MNHNY and CDR2 SVGAGI (reference sequence). The CDR3 DNA reads TGTGCCAGCAGTTACTCGATGCAGGAGGGGGTGAACACTGAAGCTTTCTTT. It is translated as CASSYSMQEGVNTEAFF.

V is TRBV18 and J is TRBJ2-3; tentative D call: TRBD2 (5 bases). The V gene lost 3 bases and the J gene lost 1 base, with 8 bases spanning the gap. Germline V gene data show CDR1 as KGHSH and CDR2 as LQKENI. The CDR3 loop spans 14 amino acids. Here the CDR3 DNA reads TGTGCCAGCTCACCGTACGGGGGCACAGATACGCAGTATTTT. Translation gives CASSPYGGTDTQYF.

The chain joins TRBV7-2 to TRBJ2-1; perhaps TRBD2 as D (6 bases). The CDR3 covers 16 residues. Trimming took 3 bases from V and 1 from J, leaving 13 bases between them. The germline CDR1 and CDR2 sequences are SGHTA and FQGNSA. The CDR3 DNA follows: TGTGCCAGCAGCTTCGTCGCCGGGACTTCCTACAATGAGCAGTTCTTC. Its protein product is CASSFVAGTSYNEQFF.

This clonotype was observed a handful of times. The chain joins TRBV20-1 to TRBJ2-6; unclear D gene. The CDR3 has 14 residues. The V and J ends lost 5 bases and 0 bases respectively, with 8 bases between them. Germline-derived CDR1 and CDR2 are DFQATT and SNEGSKA (reference sequence). The CDR3 coding sequence is TGCAGTGCTGTGGTTTTCTCTGGGGCCAACGTCCTGACTTTC. Its protein product is CSAVVFSGANVLTF.

This clonotype has more than one count but fewer than ten. This sequence joins TRBV20-1 and TRBJ2-7; D remains ambiguous. Germline CDR1 is DFQATT and CDR2 is SNEGSKA (reference sequence). The CDR3 is made up of 13 amino acids. The V gene lost 0 bases and the J gene lost 6 bases, with 12 bases spanning the gap. The CDR3 DNA follows: TGCAGTGCTAGAGAACATAAGACGGGCGAGCAGTACTTC. Protein sequence: CSAREHKTGEQYF.

In DNA, the CDR3 is TGTGCCAGCAGTTTAGGACAGAACTATGAAAAACTGTTTTTT. Protein product: CASSLGQNYEKLFF. This sequence joins TRBV28 and TRBJ1-4, with D perhaps TRBD1 (6 bases). CDR1 MDHEN and CDR2 SYDVKM come from the germline V gene. Trimming stripped 2 bases from V and 6 bases from J, with 10 bases between. The length of the CDR3 is 14 residues.

This clonotype was found many times. The V call is TRBV7-6, the J call TRBJ2-2; D gene ambiguous. Germline V gene lookup returns CDR1 SGHVS and CDR2 FNYEAQ. The CDR3 sequence is 13 residues long. Between the trimmed V and J ends, which lost 5 bases and 5 bases, there was a span of 9 bases. CDR3 DNA sequence: TGTGCCAGCAGCCCAAGCCGAACCGGGGAGCTGTTTTTT. Encoded protein: CASSPSRTGELFF.

The V gene is TRBV27, the J gene TRBJ1-5, with D unresolved. The V end lost 3 bases, the J end lost 2 bases, and 5 bases lay between the germline ends. The CDR3 consists of 13 residues. The germline gives CDR1 MNHEY, CDR2 SMNVEV (reference sequence). The CDR3 region is CASSLQRNQPQHF. CDR3 nucleotides: TGTGCCAGCAGTTTGCAGCGCAATCAGCCCCAGCATTTT.

The genes are TRBV7-2 and TRBJ2-7, with TRBD2 matching over 7 bases. With 5 bases clipped from V and 0 bases from J, the junction kept 7 bases outside the gene matches. The germline gives CDR1 SGHTA, CDR2 FQGNSA. This CDR3 comprises 15 residues. CDR3 in amino acids: CASSREAGLSYEQYF. The CDR3 nucleotides are TGTGCCAGCAGCCGGGAAGCGGGGCTCTCCTACGAGCAGTACTTC.

The chain has TRBV6-5 and TRBJ2-7; D is unresolved. There are 13 residues in the CDR3. The V gene's germline CDR1 is MNHEY and CDR2 SVGAGI. Trimming shortened V by 5 bases and J by 6 bases, and 14 bases separated the two germline ends. CDR3 amino acids: CASSSYFGREQYV. In DNA, the CDR3 is TGTGCCAGCAGTAGCTATTTCGGTCGCGAGCAGTACGTC.

The CDR3 DNA sequence: TGTGCCAGCATACGGGGGCTCGTAACAGATACGCAGTATTTT. It translates to CASIRGLVTDTQYF. The V gene is TRBV2, the J gene TRBJ2-3; perhaps D is TRBD1 or TRBD2 (6 bases each). CDR3 length equals 14 residues. V was pared by 7 bases and J by 3 bases, with 14 bases between. Germline values: CDR1 SNHLY, CDR2 FYNNEI.

This clonotype was observed a few times. The chain links TRBV12-3 or TRBV12-4 to TRBJ1-5; unclear D gene. V was shortened by 3 bases and J by 3 bases, with 6 bases between the two germline ends. This CDR3 is 13 amino acids long. The CDR3 coding sequence is TGTGCCAGCAGTTTTGGGCCCAATCAGCCCCAGCATTTT. Its protein product is CASSFGPNQPQHF.

This clonotype has a handful of counts. At one end, the junction sequence differs from germline, possibly due to a read error. The chain recombines TRBV20-1 with TRBJ2-7; 10 bases are a match to TRBD2. CDR3 length: 15 residues. Germline loops: CDR1 DFQATT, CDR2 SNEGSKA (reference sequence). The CDR3 protein is CSVRGLAGDPYEQYF. CDR3 in DNA: TGCAGTGTTAGAGGGCTAGCGGGGGATCCCTACGAGCAGTACTTC.

The chain couples TRBV4-2 to TRBJ2-7; D is perhaps TRBD2 (5 bases). The CDR3 contains 13 residues. CDR1 is LGHNA and CDR2 is YNFKEQ in the germline V gene. Trimming stripped 6 bases from V and 0 bases from J, with 9 bases between. Written as DNA, the CDR3 is TGTGCCAGCAGAGACGGGATCTCCTACGAGCAGTACTTC. Translation gives CASRDGISYEQYF.

This chain connects TRBV3-1 to TRBJ2-1; possibly TRBD1 or TRBD2 for D (5 bases each). V lost 3 bases, J lost 10 bases, and 7 bases lay in between. Germline V gives CDR1 LGHDT, CDR2 YNNKEL (reference sequence). There are 11 residues in the CDR3. Here the CDR3 DNA reads TGTGCCAGCAGCCACGGGACGGAGCAGTTCTTC. The encoded protein is CASSHGTEQFF.

This clonotype occurred once. The rearrangement links TRBV11-2 to TRBJ2-7, with D tentatively TRBD2 (5 bases). V was trimmed by 0 bases and J by 1 base, leaving 7 bases between them. Germline V gives CDR1 SGHAT, CDR2 FQNNGV. CDR3 size: 14 residues. The CDR3 nucleotides are TGTGCCAGCAGCTTAGATCGGGGATCCTACGAGCAGTACTTC. Translated, it gives CASSLDRGSYEQYF.

In its sample, this clonotype was seen many times. The rearrangement joins TRBV5-1 to TRBJ2-1; 9 bases match TRBD1. Germline CDR1 reads SGHRS; CDR2 reads YFSETQ. The CDR3 runs to 14 residues. The junction had 6 bases not matched to a gene; V was cut back by 4 bases and J by 7 bases. The CDR3 DNA follows: TGCGCCAGCAGCCCGGGACAGGGAGGGAATGAGCAGTTCTTC. It is translated as CASSPGQGGNEQFF.

This clonotype was counted a single time. V is TRBV7-8 and J is TRBJ2-3, with TRBD1 identical over 9 bases. The CDR3 has 14 amino acids. The trim removed 5 bases at V and 6 bases at J, leaving 6 bases unmatched. Germline loops: CDR1 SGHVS, CDR2 FQNEAQ. CDR3 DNA sequence: TGTGCCAGCAGCCAAGGGACAGGGATGGATACGCAGTATTTT. It translates to CASSQGTGMDTQYF.

V usage is TRBV12-3 or TRBV12-4 and J usage is TRBJ1-2, with D perhaps matching TRBD1 (6 bases). Trimming cost V 1 base and J 4 bases, with 13 bases left between them. The CDR3 is 15 residues long. CDR3 nucleotides: TGTGCCAGCAGTTTAGTGGGACACCATTCCTATGGCTACACCTTC. Translation gives CASSLVGHHSYGYTF.

This sequence joins TRBV5-6 and TRBJ1-6; no reliable D call. The CDR3 length is 14 residues. CDR1 SGHDT and CDR2 YYEEEE come from the germline V gene. V gave up 0 bases and J gave up 8 bases, with 9 bases separating them. The CDR3 spells CASSLAQVDSPLHF. The CDR3, as DNA: TGTGCCAGCAGCTTGGCCCAGGTTGATTCACCCCTCCACTTT.

The chain uses TRBV7-2 and TRBJ2-2; a possible D gene is TRBD2 (6 bases). V shed 5 bases and J shed 2 bases, with 15 bases lying between them. This CDR3 has 16 amino acids. Germline CDR1 is SGHTA and CDR2 is FQGNSA. CDR3 sequence (DNA): TGTGCCAGCAGCCCCCAGGGACTCCTCAACACCGGGGAGCTGTTTTTT. Amino acids: CASSPQGLLNTGELFF.

The CDR3 loop is CASSETRASSQYF. In DNA, the CDR3 is TGTGCCAGCAGTGAAACTCGGGCGTCTAGTCAGTACTTC. The chain couples TRBV6-4 to TRBJ2-7; no clear D gene. Germline loops: CDR1 MRHNA, CDR2 SNTAGT. V lost 3 bases to trimming and J lost 10 bases, with 16 bases between them. The CDR3 is made up of 13 amino acids.

The sample holds a few counts of this clonotype. The chain uses TRBV5-1 and TRBJ1-1, with D hard to call. CDR3 size: 13 residues. The V and J ends lost 1 base and 2 bases respectively, with 6 bases between them. From germline, CDR1 is SGHRS and CDR2 YFSETQ. The CDR3 reads CASSLLANTEAFF. CDR3 in DNA: TGCGCCAGCAGCTTGCTAGCCAACACTGAAGCTTTCTTT.

The chain links TRBV4-3 to TRBJ2-1; perhaps TRBD1 as D (6 bases). The V and J ends lost 4 bases and 6 bases respectively, with 19 bases between them. Germline values: CDR1 LGHNA, CDR2 YSLEER. The CDR3 has 16 residues. CDR3 coding DNA: TGCGCCAGCAGCCCCTCTGACAACAGGGCTACCAATGAGCAGTTCTTC. Its translation: CASSPSDNRATNEQFF.